This T cell receptor (beta chain) derives from a study of cytomegalovirus exposure and HLA in healthy donors (dated by TCRdb to about 2017). For context, the study as a whole: A later analysis indicated that the 130 or so validation repertoires were generated on the platform also employed for the 650 to 850 repertoires of the first cohort. The study aimed to test whether signatures of past pathogen exposure could be identified by cataloging public T cell receptors. Besides the first cohort of roughly 640 subjects, a separate validation cohort made up of 120 or so different subjects was used. High-throughput TCR immunosequencing, statistical association of individual TCRs with disease status, and machine learning were combined to predict cytomegalovirus infection status. Study-wide findings and limitations: A later analysis lacked HLA typing for the validation cohort, so it scored co-occurrence in that cohort across all 110 or so repertoires. The authors suggested that the approach could potentially be generalized to other disease states and immunological phenotypes. Subsequent analysis determined that TCRs grouped into clusters in the first cohort also showed a tendency toward co-occurrence across the roughly 120 validation repertoires, and approximately 93% of cluster scores exceeded 0. A total of 150 or so TCR beta chains were listed by the study as associated with cytomegalovirus. Three of the identified cytomegalovirus-associated TCR beta chains were confirmed in vitro to be specific for cytomegalovirus antigens. Across donors, most TCR sequences were observed very rarely, whereas some public TCRs were present in many individuals. In both the original and validation cohorts, the classifier was reported to diagnose cytomegalovirus status with high specificity and sensitivity.

CDR1 and CDR2, looked up from the germline V gene (reference sequence), are MNHEY and SMNVEV. V loses 6 bases, J loses 6 bases, and the germline ends lie 18 bases apart. Including cysteine and phenylalanine, the CDR3 has 15 amino acids. Just CDR3 DNA is preserved here, 45 bases in frame from base 1. As regards this clone: Its antigen is still unknown. No base quality information exists; no much larger clone differs at one position.

The library was produced with the immunoSEQ multiplex PCR assay. On the authors' methods: A statistical classification framework was developed to diagnose cytomegalovirus status using the catalog of TCR beta chain sequences. The immuneACCESS repertoire file appears here via TCRdb, limited to in-frame rearrangements. These files lack a portion of the clones; in checked studies, under half of the deficit traces to unresolved V genes, and the cause of the others is not known. V and J calls and clone size come straight from that table; D and trimming were deduced from the DNA. This sample lists approximately 220,000 clones; about 87% were detected once. The ten biggest clones cover 2.6% of the sample. The donors were included in the validation cohort of over a hundred subjects, a group kept apart from the roughly 680-subject first cohort.

This TCR derives from a man aged 18 to 35 in good health and CMV-seronegative. This sequence uses TRBV27 and TRBJ2-1; the D gene is perhaps TRBD2, from 6 matching bases. The sequenced material came from PBMCs. For the CDR3, the sequence is CASSSTRLVGNEQFF. The DNA reads as follows: TGTGCCAGCAGCTCCACCCGACTAGTTGGCAATGAGCAGTTCTTC.